This entry concerns a single T cell receptor beta chain. Seattle-derived patients entered the study during active infection and were followed longitudinally. Germline CDR1 and CDR2: SGHRS and YFSETQ. This CDR3 contains 13 residues. The V and J ends lost 1 base and 8 bases, in that order; junction bases with no gene match: 2. Authors' analysis steps: Amplification of reference gene primers was used by the study to estimate nucleated cell counts. The repertoire was sequenced with immunoSEQ multiplex PCR; TCRdb's copy has only in-frame clones and lacks some. The V and J calls and clone size are taken from that table; D and trimming were inferred from the DNA. The data hold roughly 500,000 clones, with roughly nine tenths observed a single time. These data belong to a study of blood T cell repertoires in COVID-19. Across the whole study: The samples span acute and convalescent COVID-19 from the United States, Italy and Spain. Sample material is recorded as cDNA or gDNA derived from T cells, B-cell-depleted T cells, or PBMCs.

The sequence was obtained from a man aged 18 to 29 with COVID-19, enrolled during active disease. Specimen: peripheral blood. V and J are TRBV5-1 and TRBJ1-4; 7 bases map to TRBD1. The CDR3 reads CASSLRGQEKLFF. CDR3 coding DNA: TGCGCCAGCAGCTTGAGGGGACAGGAAAAACTGTTTTTT.